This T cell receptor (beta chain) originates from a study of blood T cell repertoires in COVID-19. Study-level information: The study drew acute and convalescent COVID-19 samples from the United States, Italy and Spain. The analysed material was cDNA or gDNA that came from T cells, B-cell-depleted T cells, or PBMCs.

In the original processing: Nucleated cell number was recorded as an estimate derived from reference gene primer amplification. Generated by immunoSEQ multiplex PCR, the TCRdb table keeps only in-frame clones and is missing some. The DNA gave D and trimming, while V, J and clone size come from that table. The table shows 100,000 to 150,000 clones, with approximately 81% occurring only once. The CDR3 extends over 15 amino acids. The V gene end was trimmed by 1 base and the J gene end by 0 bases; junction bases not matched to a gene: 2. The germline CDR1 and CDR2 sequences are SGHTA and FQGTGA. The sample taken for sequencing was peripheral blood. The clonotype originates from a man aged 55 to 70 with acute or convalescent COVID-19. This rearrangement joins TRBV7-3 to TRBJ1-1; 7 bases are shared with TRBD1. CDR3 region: CASSLMGQMNTEAFF. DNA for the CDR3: TGTGCCAGCAGCTTAATGGGACAGATGAACACTGAAGCTTTCTTT.